This TCR beta chain was retrieved from a study of T cells after yellow fever vaccination. Study findings and constraints: The appearance of a small share of clonotypes in both CD4 and CD8 compartments was observed.

As to this clonotype: Antigen unknown.

TCRdb fed the 5' RACE reads into MiXCR, producing one record per CDR3 protein. The sample gives some 300,000 distinct CDR3 sequences, 7% to 9% of which show up once; roughly a sixth is in the top ten. V was pared by 3 bases and J by 3 bases, with 12 bases between. The germline V gene encodes CDR1 SGHVS and CDR2 FNYEAQ. This CDR3 is built from 14 residues. The TCR was taken from a man between 18 and 35 years old who received the YFV17D yellow fever vaccine. This chain connects TRBV7-6 to TRBJ2-7; D is perhaps TRBD1 or TRBD2 (6 bases each). The sample in question was PBMCs, obtained more than 40 days after the first yellow fever vaccination. The CDR3 is CASSFGGLSYEQYF. The CDR3 DNA sequence: TGTGCCAGCAGCTTCGGGGGCCTTAGCTACGAGCAGTACTTC.